The sequence of this T cell receptor (beta chain) was determined in a study of radiotherapy plus CTLA-4 blockade in lung cancer. Overall study: Disease control reached less than 40%, with objective responses in under 20%.

Repertoires were generated with immunoSEQ multiplex PCR, while TCRdb's copy carries only in-frame clones and drops some. The profile shows more than 90,000 clones, roughly 80% of them singletons. General study findings and limits: Early blood T cell clone dynamics reportedly forecast response best, with interferon-beta. Radiotherapy plus ipilimumab was followed by expansion in blood of tumor-derived TCR clones.

Germline lookup yields CDR1 SQVTM and CDR2 ANQGSEA. With 4 bases removed from V and 0 bases from J, the gap between germline ends came to 25 bases. The CDR3 consists of 18 residues. A remark on this clone: No antigen is known for it.

Focal radiation plus CTLA-4 blockade with ipilimumab was administered to patients who had chemo-refractory metastatic non-small-cell lung cancer. The specimen comprised peripheral blood, sampled from a patient treated with radiotherapy plus ipilimumab. This receptor was taken from a human donor with non-small cell lung cancer that progressed on radiotherapy plus ipilimumab. The rearrangement uses TRBV29-1 and TRBJ2-7; D is ambiguous. The CDR3 sequence: CSVVLLMGKESDSYEQYF. The CDR3 DNA reads as TGCAGCGTTGTCCTCCTTATGGGGAAAGAAAGTGACTCCTACGAGCAGTACTTC.